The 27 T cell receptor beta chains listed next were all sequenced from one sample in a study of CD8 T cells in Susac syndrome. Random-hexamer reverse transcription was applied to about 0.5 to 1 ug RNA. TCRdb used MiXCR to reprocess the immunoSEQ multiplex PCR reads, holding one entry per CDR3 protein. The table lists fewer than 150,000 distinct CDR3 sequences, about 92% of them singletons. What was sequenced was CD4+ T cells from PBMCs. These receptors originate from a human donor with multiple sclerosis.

CDR3 residues: CASREGVNTGELFF. The CDR3 DNA is TGTGCCAGCAGGGAAGGCGTGAACACCGGGGAGCTGTTTTTT. This rearrangement joins TRBV6-5 to TRBJ2-2, with no clear D. Per germline, CDR1 MNHEY and CDR2 SVGAGI. This CDR3 contains 14 residues. With 6 bases removed from V and 1 base from J, the gap between germline ends came to 9 bases.

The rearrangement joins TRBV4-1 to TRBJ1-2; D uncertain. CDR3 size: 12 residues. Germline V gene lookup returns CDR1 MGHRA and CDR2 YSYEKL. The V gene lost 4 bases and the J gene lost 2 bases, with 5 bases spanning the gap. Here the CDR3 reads CASSRENYGYTF. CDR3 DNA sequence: TGCGCCAGCAGCCGCGAGAACTATGGCTACACCTTC.

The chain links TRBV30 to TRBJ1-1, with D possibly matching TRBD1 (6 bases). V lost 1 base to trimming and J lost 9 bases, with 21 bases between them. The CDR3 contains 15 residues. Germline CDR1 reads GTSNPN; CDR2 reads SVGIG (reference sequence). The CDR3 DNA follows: TGTGCCTGGAGTGCTCCCTCCTGGGACAAAAGAAAAGCTTTCTTT. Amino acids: CAWSAPSWDKRKAFF. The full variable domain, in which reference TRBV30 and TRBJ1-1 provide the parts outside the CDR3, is SQTIHQWPATLVQPVGSPLSLECTVEGTSNPNLYWYRQAAGRGLQLLFYSVGIGQISSEVPQNLSASRPQDRQFILSSKKLLLSDSGFYLCAWSAPSWDKRKAFFGQGTRLTVV.

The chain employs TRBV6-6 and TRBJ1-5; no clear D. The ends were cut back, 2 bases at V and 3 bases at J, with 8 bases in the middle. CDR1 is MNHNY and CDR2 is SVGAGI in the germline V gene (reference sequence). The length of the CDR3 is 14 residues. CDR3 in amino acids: CASSYPGPNQPQHF. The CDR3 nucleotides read TGTGCCAGCAGTTACCCGGGCCCCAATCAGCCCCAGCATTTT.

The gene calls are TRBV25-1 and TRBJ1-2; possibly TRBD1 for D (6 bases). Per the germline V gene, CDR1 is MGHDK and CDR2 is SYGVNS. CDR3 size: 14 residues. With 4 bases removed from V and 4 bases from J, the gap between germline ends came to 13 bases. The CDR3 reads CASSARTGSYGYTF. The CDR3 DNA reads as TGTGCCAGCAGTGCCCGAACAGGGAGCTATGGCTACACCTTC.

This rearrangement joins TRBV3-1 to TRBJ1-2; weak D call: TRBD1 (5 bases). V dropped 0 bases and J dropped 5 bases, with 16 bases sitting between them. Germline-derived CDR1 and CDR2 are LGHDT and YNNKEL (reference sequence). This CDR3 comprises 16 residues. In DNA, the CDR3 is TGTGCCAGCAGCCAAGATGACGGGGGGACCACATATGGCTACACCTTC. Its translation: CASSQDDGGTTYGYTF.

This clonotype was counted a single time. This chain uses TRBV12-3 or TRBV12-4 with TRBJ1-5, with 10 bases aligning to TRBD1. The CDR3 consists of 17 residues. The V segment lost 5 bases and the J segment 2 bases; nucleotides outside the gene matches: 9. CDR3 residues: CASSLEGTGEGNQPQHF. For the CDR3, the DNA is TGTGCCAGCAGTCTCGAAGGGACAGGGGAGGGCAATCAGCCCCAGCATTTT.

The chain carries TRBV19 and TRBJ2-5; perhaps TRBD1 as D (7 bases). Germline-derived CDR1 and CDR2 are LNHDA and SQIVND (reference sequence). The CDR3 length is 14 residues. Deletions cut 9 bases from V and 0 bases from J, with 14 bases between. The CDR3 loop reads CASRGTANQETQYF. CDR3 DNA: TGTGCCAGCCGCGGGACAGCGAACCAAGAGACCCAGTACTTC. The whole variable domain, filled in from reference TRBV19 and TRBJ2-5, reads DGGITQSPKYLFRKEGQNVTLSCEQNLNHDAMYWYRQDPGQGLRLIYYSQIVNDFQKGDIAEGYSVSREKKESFPLTVTSAQKNPTAFYLCASRGTANQETQYFGPGTRLLVL.

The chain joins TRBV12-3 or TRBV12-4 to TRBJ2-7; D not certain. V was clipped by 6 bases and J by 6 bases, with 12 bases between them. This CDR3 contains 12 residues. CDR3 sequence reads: CASRPPGGEQYF. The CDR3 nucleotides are TGTGCCAGCAGGCCTCCCGGTGGCGAGCAGTACTTC.

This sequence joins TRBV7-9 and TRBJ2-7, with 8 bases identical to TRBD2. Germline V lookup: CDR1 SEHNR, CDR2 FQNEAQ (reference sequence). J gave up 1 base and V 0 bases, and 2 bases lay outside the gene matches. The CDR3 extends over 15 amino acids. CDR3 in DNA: TGTGCCAGCAGCTTAGCACTAGCGGAGTCCTACGAGCAGTACTTC. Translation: CASSLALAESYEQYF.

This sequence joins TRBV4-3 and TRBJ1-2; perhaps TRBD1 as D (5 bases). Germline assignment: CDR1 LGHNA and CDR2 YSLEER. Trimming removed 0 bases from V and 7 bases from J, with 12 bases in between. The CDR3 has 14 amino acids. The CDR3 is CASSQDLAGGGYTF. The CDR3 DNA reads TGCGCCAGCAGCCAAGATTTAGCGGGGGGTGGCTACACCTTC.

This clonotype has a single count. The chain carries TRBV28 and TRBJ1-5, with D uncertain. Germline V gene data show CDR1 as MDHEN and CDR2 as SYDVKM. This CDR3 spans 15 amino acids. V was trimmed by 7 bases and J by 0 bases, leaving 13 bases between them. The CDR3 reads CASIVRWNSNQPQHF. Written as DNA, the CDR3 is TGTGCCAGCATCGTTCGGTGGAATAGCAATCAGCCCCAGCATTTT.

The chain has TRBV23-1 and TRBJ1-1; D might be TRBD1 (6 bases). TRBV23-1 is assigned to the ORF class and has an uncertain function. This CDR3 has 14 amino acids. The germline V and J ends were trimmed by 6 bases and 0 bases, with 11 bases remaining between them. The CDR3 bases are TGCGCCAGCAGCAAACAGGGATTGAACACTGAAGCTTTCTTT. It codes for CASSKQGLNTEAFF.

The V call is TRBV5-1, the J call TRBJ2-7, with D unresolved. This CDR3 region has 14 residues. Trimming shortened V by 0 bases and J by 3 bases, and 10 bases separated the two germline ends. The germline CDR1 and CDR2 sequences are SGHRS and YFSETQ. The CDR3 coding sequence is TGCGCCAGCAGCTTGGTGTCCCAGATCTACGAGCAGTACTTC. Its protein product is CASSLVSQIYEQYF.

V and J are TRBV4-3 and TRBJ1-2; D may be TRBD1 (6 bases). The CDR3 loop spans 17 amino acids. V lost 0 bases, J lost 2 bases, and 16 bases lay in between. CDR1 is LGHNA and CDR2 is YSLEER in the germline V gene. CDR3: CASSQEPPSTGNYGYTF. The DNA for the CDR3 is TGCGCCAGCAGCCAAGAACCACCCTCAACAGGGAACTATGGCTACACCTTC.

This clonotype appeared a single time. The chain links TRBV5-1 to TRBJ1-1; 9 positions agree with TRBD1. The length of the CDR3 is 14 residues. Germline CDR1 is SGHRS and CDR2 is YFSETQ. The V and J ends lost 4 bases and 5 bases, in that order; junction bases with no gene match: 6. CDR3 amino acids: CASSGDRVGTEAFF. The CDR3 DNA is TGCGCCAGCAGCGGGGACAGGGTTGGGACTGAAGCTTTCTTT.

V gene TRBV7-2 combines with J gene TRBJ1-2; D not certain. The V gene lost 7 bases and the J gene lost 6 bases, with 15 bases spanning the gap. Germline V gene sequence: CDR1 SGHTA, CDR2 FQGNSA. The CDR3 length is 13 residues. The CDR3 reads CASIVRGSNGYTF. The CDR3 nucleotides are TGTGCCAGCATCGTCCGCGGTTCAAATGGCTACACCTTC.

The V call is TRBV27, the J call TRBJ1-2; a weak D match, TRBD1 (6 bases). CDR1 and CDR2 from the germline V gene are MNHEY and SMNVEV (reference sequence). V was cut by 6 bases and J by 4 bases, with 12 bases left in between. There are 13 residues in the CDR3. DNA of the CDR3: TGTGCCAGCAGGCCCGACAGGCGCTATGGCTACACCTTC. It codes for CASRPDRRYGYTF.

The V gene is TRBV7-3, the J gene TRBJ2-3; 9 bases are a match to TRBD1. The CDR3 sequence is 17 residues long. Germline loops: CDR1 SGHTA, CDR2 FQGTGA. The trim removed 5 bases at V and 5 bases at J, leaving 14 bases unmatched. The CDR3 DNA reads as TGTGCCAGCAGCAAAACGGGACAGGGCCAGGTTGGAGATACGCAGTATTTT. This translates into CASSKTGQGQVGDTQYF.

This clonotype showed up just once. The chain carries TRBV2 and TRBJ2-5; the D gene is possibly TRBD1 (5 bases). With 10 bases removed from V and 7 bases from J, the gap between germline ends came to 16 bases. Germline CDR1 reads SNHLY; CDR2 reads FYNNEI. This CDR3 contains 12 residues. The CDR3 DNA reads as TGTGCCAACAAAGGGGCAGGCGGGACCCAGTACTTC. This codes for CANKGAGGTQYF. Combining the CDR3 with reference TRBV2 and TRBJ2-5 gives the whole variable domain EPEVTQTPSHQVTQMGQEVILRCVPISNHLYFYWYRQILGQKVEFLVSFYNNEISEKSEIFDDQFSVERPDGSNFTLKIRSTKLEDSAMYFCANKGAGGTQYFGPGTRLLVL.

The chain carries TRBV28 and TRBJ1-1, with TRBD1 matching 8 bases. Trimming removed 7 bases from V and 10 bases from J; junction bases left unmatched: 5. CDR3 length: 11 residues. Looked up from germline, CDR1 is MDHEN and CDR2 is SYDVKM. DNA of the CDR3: TGTGCCAGCATGTTAGGGACAGGAGCTTTCTTT. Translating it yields CASMLGTGAFF.

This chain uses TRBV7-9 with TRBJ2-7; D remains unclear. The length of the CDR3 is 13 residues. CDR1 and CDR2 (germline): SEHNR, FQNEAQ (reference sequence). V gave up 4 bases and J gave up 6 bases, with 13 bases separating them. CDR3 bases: TGTGCCAGCAGCTCGGAGCGTGGATCCGAGCAGTACTTC. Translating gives CASSSERGSEQYF.

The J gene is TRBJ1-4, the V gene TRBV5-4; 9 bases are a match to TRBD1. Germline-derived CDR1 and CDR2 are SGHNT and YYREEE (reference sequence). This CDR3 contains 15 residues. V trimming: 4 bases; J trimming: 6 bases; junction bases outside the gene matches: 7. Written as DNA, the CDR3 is TGTGCCAGCAGCATAACGGGACAGGGTGATGAAAAACTGTTTTTT. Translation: CASSITGQGDEKLFF.

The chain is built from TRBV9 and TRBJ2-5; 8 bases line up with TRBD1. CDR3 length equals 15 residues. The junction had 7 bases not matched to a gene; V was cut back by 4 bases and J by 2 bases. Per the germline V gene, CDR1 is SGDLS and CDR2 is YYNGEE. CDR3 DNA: TGTGCCAGCAGCAACCACAGGGGGTATCAAGAGACCCAGTACTTC. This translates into CASSNHRGYQETQYF.

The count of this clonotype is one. The DNA for the CDR3 is TGTGCCAGCAGCTGGCCGGGACAGGGGATCTACGAGCAGTACTTC. Translated: CASSWPGQGIYEQYF. The chain is built from TRBV12-3 or TRBV12-4 and TRBJ2-7; 10 bases line up with TRBD1. Trimming took 6 bases from V and 3 from J; bases not matched to a gene: 8. The CDR3 has 15 amino acids.

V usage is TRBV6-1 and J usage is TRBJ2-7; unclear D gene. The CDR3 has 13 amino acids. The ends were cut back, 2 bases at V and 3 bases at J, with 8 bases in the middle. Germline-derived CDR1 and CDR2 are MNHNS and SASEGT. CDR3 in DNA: TGTGCCAGCAGTGAACGTAGAGGCTACGAGCAGTACTTC. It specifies CASSERRGYEQYF.

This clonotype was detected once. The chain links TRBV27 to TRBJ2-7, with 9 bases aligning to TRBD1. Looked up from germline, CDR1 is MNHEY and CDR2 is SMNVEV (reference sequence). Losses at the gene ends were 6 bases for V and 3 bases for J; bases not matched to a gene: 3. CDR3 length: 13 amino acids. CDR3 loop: CASRQGANYEQYF. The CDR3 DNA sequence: TGTGCCAGCAGACAGGGGGCGAACTACGAGCAGTACTTC.